The 11 T cell receptor beta chains given below trace back to one sample, sequenced in a study of post-analysis software for immune sequencing data. Unique molecular identifiers featured in each of the TCR beta cDNA libraries. TCRdb re-called the PCR reads with MiXCR, one entry per CDR3 protein. In the table there are approximately 730,000 distinct CDR3 sequences, roughly 30% of which are singletons. These receptors are not linked to any known antigen. Whole-study results and caveats: Patients used roughly five TRBV segments, including TRBV5-6, TRBV5-1 and TRBV20-1, more often than controls.

The sequenced sample was blood. Source of these receptors: a girl aged 5-17 years with multiple sclerosis.

V gene TRBV3-1 combines with J gene TRBJ2-1; 7 bases agree with TRBD2. Looked up from germline, CDR1 is LGHDT and CDR2 is YNNKEL (reference sequence). J was trimmed by 7 bases and V by 4 bases; bases with no gene match: 10. This CDR3 comprises 15 residues. This CDR3 is CASSPRGGSSNEQFF. CDR3 coding DNA: TGTGCCAGCAGCCCGAGGGGCGGGAGCTCAAATGAGCAGTTCTTC.

The chain links TRBV7-9 to TRBJ2-5; D perhaps matches TRBD1 (6 bases). The germline V gene has CDR1 SEHNR and CDR2 FQNEAQ (reference sequence). V shed 8 bases and J shed 4 bases, with 20 bases lying between them. This CDR3 contains 15 residues. The CDR3 region is CASPKPGENGETQYF. The DNA of the CDR3 is TGTGCCAGCCCGAAGCCAGGGGAGAATGGAGAGACCCAGTACTTC.

This rearrangement joins TRBV13 to TRBJ2-7; TRBD1 agrees at 7 bases. Germline assignment: CDR1 PRHDT and CDR2 FYEKMQ (reference sequence). This CDR3 comprises 15 residues. V shed 5 bases, J shed 2 bases, and the junction held 9 bases outside the gene matches. CDR3 residues: CASSRRQGDPYEQYF. The CDR3 nucleotides are TGTGCCAGCAGCCGTAGACAGGGCGACCCCTACGAGCAGTACTTC.

The chain employs TRBV20-1 and TRBJ2-2; 7 nucleotides agree with TRBD1. The V gene end was trimmed by 2 bases and the J gene end by 1 base; junction bases not matched to a gene: 1. The CDR3 runs 14 residues. CDR1 and CDR2 from the germline V gene are DFQATT and SNEGSKA (reference sequence). CDR3 loop: CSARRDRNTGELFF. The CDR3 DNA sequence: TGCAGTGCTAGAAGGGACAGGAACACCGGGGAGCTGTTTTTT.

This clonotype turned up a few times. The V call is TRBV10-3, the J call TRBJ2-5; the D gene is possibly TRBD2 (6 bases). The V and J ends lost 6 bases and 11 bases respectively, with 22 bases between them. Germline values: CDR1 ENHRY, CDR2 SYGVKD. This CDR3 spans 14 amino acids. For the CDR3, the DNA is TGTGCCATCAGGCGGCTAGCGCCAGAGGCAGAGCAGTACTTC. Its translation: CAIRRLAPEAEQYF.

In its sample, this clonotype was seen a few times. The conserved phenylalanine or tryptophan normally closing the CDR3 is absent here, so this likely arose from a read error. The chain uses TRBV6-6 and TRBJ1-2; D unresolved. The CDR3 has 15 amino acids. Looked up from germline, CDR1 is MNHNY and CDR2 is SVGAGI (reference sequence). Trimming took 7 bases from V and 0 from J, leaving 15 bases between them. CDR3 protein: CASTPTSSSNYGYTC. CDR3 DNA sequence: TGTGCCAGCACCCCGACTAGCAGTTCTAACTATGGCTACACCTGC.

The chain uses TRBV11-2 and TRBJ2-1; D unclear. From germline, CDR1 is SGHAT and CDR2 FQNNGV. The V and J ends lost 2 bases and 8 bases respectively, with 16 bases between them. This CDR3 has 15 amino acids. The CDR3 here is CASSLPIRSMYEQFF. In DNA form, the CDR3 reads TGTGCCAGCAGCTTACCGATTCGCAGTATGTATGAGCAGTTCTTC.

This clonotype was counted only a few times. The chain uses TRBV12-3 or TRBV12-4 and TRBJ1-5; 7 nucleotides line up with TRBD1. The junction had 9 bases not matched to a gene; V was cut back by 6 bases and J by 7 bases. The CDR3 sequence is 14 residues long. CDR3 sequence (DNA): TGTGCCAGCAGCTTGACAGGGACATTCCAGCCCCAGCATTTT. Protein sequence: CASSLTGTFQPQHF.

The chain employs TRBV7-2 and TRBJ1-2; no clear D. Germline V gene lookup returns CDR1 SGHTA and CDR2 FQGNSA. Trimming stripped 5 bases from V and 4 bases from J, with 14 bases between. This CDR3 contains 14 residues. The CDR3 nucleotides are TGTGCCAGCAGCCAACCGCTGACTCTCTATGGCTACACCTTC. As protein: CASSQPLTLYGYTF.

This clonotype was recorded many times. The chain is built from TRBV20-1 and TRBJ2-5; TRBD2 might be the D (5 bases). Between the trimmed V and J ends, which lost 1 base and 3 bases, there was a span of 9 bases. The germline CDR1 and CDR2 sequences are DFQATT and SNEGSKA (reference sequence). The CDR3 is made up of 13 amino acids. The CDR3 DNA reads TGCAGTGCTAGAGTAACTAGAGAAGAGACCCAGTACTTC. It translates to CSARVTREETQYF.

This clonotype was seen only a few times. This chain connects TRBV5-6 to TRBJ2-1, with 16 bases fitting TRBD2. Germline CDR1 and CDR2: SGHDT and YYEEEE. The V gene end was trimmed by 0 bases and the J gene end by 4 bases; junction bases not matched to a gene: 7. CDR3 size: 19 residues. CDR3 protein: CASSLAGLAGGAKYNEQFF. CDR3 DNA: TGTGCCAGCAGCTTGGCGGGACTAGCGGGAGGGGCCAAATACAATGAGCAGTTCTTC. Based on the CDR3 plus reference TRBV5-6 and TRBJ2-1, the full variable domain is DAGVTQSPTHLIKTRGQQVTLRCSPKSGHDTVSWYQQALGQGPQFIFQYYEEEERQRGNFPDRFSGHQFPNYSSELNVNALLLGDSALYLCASSLAGLAGGAKYNEQFFGPGTRLTVL.